These 5 T cell receptor beta chains were sequenced from one sample in a study of cytomegalovirus exposure and HLA in healthy donors. Primers: 60 Vbeta forward and 13 Jbeta reverse. TCRdb keeps only in-frame clones here, not all; method: immunoSEQ multiplex PCR. The sample lists 150,000 to 200,000 clones, around 80% occurring once. Sequences were obtained from PBMCs. These receptors were obtained from a male donor in good health and CMV-seropositive.

Regarding this clone: At one of its ends the junction is not consistent with the germline gene, which may arise from a read error. The chain is built from TRBV7-7 and TRBJ1-4; tentative D call: TRBD1 (6 bases). Germline V gene lookup returns CDR1 SSHAT and CDR2 FNYEAQ (reference sequence). The CDR3 is 14 amino acids. For the CDR3, the DNA is TGTGCTAGCAGCCGTGGGCCAGGGGCGGAAAAACTGTTTTTT. Translation: CASSRGPGAEKLFF.

The genes are TRBV9 and TRBJ2-2, with TRBD2 matching 10 bases. The J segment lost 4 bases and the V segment lost 3 bases, leaving 9 bases of the junction unmatched. The CDR3 totals 17 residues. Germline V gives CDR1 SGDLS, CDR2 YYNGEE. CDR3 region: CASSAPLAGECTGELFF. The CDR3 DNA sequence: TGTGCCAGCAGCGCACCCCTAGCGGGAGAATGCACCGGGGAGCTGTTTTTT.

The V and J genes are TRBV6-6 and TRBJ2-2; TRBD1 aligns across 8 bases. The germline V gene has CDR1 MNHNY and CDR2 SVGAGI (reference sequence). This CDR3 contains 14 residues. V was clipped by 6 bases and J by 6 bases; unmatched bases: 6. CDR3 protein: CASRRQGTAGELFF. CDR3 bases: TGTGCCAGCAGGCGACAGGGGACGGCCGGGGAGCTGTTTTTT.

This clone has a single count. V is TRBV5-4 and J is TRBJ1-4, with 10 bases matching TRBD1. Germline CDR1 and CDR2: SGHNT and YYREEE (reference sequence). V trimming: 4 bases; J trimming: 3 bases; junction bases outside the gene matches: 6. CDR3 size: 16 residues. The CDR3 loop reads CASSLRTGGANEKLFF. In DNA form, the CDR3 reads TGTGCCAGCAGCCTTAGGACAGGGGGAGCTAATGAAAAACTGTTTTTT.

The gene calls are TRBV6-5 and TRBJ1-1; 11 bases line up with TRBD1. Germline values: CDR1 MNHEY, CDR2 SVGAGI. V shed 0 bases and J 3 bases; nucleotides not matched to a gene: 3. This CDR3 comprises 16 residues. In DNA form, the CDR3 reads TGTGCCAGCAGTTACTCGAGGACAGGGGGCTACACTGAAGCTTTCTTT. Its translation: CASSYSRTGGYTEAFF.